The 26 T cell receptor beta chains below come from one sample, sequenced in a study of blood T cell repertoires in COVID-19. TCRdb's copy holds only in-frame clones and misses some; the assay was immunoSEQ multiplex PCR. Of around 250,000 clones in the sample, around nine tenths are singletons; the top ten hold about 4%. The sample consisted of PBMCs or T cells enriched from blood (not recorded which). These receptors were collected from a woman in her 30s who had recovered from COVID-19.

The chain combines TRBV28 with TRBJ1-1; no reliable D call. The CDR3 loop spans 15 amino acids. Germline V lookup: CDR1 MDHEN, CDR2 SYDVKM. Between the trimmed V and J ends, which lost 5 bases and 7 bases, there was a span of 20 bases. The CDR3 DNA reads TGTGCCAGCAGTAGTTTTGCGGGTACGACACATGAAGCTTTCTTT. It translates to CASSSFAGTTHEAFF.

The chain employs TRBV6-5 and TRBJ2-3, with 11 nucleotides matching TRBD2. The CDR3 is 15 amino acids. Per germline, CDR1 MNHEY and CDR2 SVGAGI. The junction had 4 bases not matched to a gene; V was cut back by 6 bases and J by 2 bases. DNA of the CDR3: TGTGCCAGCAGACGACTAGCGGGACCCACAGATACGCAGTATTTT. Amino acid sequence: CASRRLAGPTDTQYF.

The CDR3, as DNA: TGTGCCAGCAGCCCGGGGACAGGGCACCATGGCTACACCTTC. Translating gives CASSPGTGHHGYTF. The V gene is TRBV5-6, the J gene TRBJ1-2; 9 nucleotides line up with TRBD1. This CDR3 region has 14 residues. The V gene end was trimmed by 4 bases and the J gene end by 6 bases; junction bases not matched to a gene: 7. The germline V gene encodes CDR1 SGHDT and CDR2 YYEEEE.

V and J are TRBV18 and TRBJ1-4, with D possibly TRBD1 on 5 matching bases. Between the trimmed V and J ends, which lost 1 base and 5 bases, there was a span of 8 bases. From germline, CDR1 is KGHSH and CDR2 LQKENI. The CDR3 loop spans 14 amino acids. The CDR3 loop reads CASSPRRVNEKLFF. CDR3 sequence (DNA): TGTGCCAGCTCACCACGCAGGGTAAATGAAAAACTGTTTTTT.

The V gene is TRBV28, the J gene TRBJ1-4, with TRBD1 identical over 7 bases. The CDR3 sequence is 15 residues long. J lost 2 bases, V lost 0 bases, and 0 bases had no gene match. Germline CDR1 and CDR2: MDHEN and SYDVKM. The CDR3 spells CASSLWGQTNEKLFF. As DNA, the CDR3 is TGTGCCAGCAGTTTATGGGGACAGACTAATGAAAAACTGTTTTTT.

The CDR3 nucleotides are TGCAGCGTTGGCGGGGGCGCGTCTGAAGCTTTCTTT. Translating gives CSVGGGASEAFF. The chain employs TRBV29-1 and TRBJ1-1, with D possibly being TRBD1 (6 bases). This CDR3 region has 12 residues. Germline V gives CDR1 SQVTM, CDR2 ANQGSEA. The germline V and J ends were trimmed by 4 bases and 6 bases, with 12 bases remaining between them. Complete variable domain (other parts from reference TRBV29-1 and TRBJ1-1): SAVISQKPSRDICQRGTSLTIQCQVDSQVTMMFWYRQQPGQSLTLIATANQGSEATYESGFVIDKFPISRPNLTFSTLTVSNMSPEDSSIYLCSVGGGASEAFFGQGTRLTVV.

The V call is TRBV7-3, the J call TRBJ2-1; possibly TRBD1 for D (6 bases). The CDR3 has 18 residues. With 5 bases removed from V and 3 bases from J, the gap between germline ends came to 23 bases. Germline lookup yields CDR1 SGHTA and CDR2 FQGTGA. The CDR3 DNA follows: TGTGCCAGCAGCCCCGAAAGGGGGTCACTTGAGGGCTACAATGAGCAGTTCTTC. Translated: CASSPERGSLEGYNEQFF. The whole variable domain, filled in from reference TRBV7-3 and TRBJ2-1, reads GAGVSQTPSNKVTEKGKYVELRCDPISGHTALYWYRQSLGQGPEFLIYFQGTGAADDSGLPNDRFFAVRPEGSVSTLKIQRTERGDSAVYLCASSPERGSLEGYNEQFFGPGTRLTVL.

Many counts were recorded for this clone. The chain couples TRBV7-8 to TRBJ1-2, with 8 bases that match TRBD1. From germline, CDR1 is SGHVS and CDR2 FQNEAQ. Trimming took 4 bases from V and 11 from J; bases not matched to a gene: 12. CDR3 length equals 14 residues. CDR3 nucleotides: TGTGCCAGCAGCTCAGACAGGGGTGTTTACAGGTACACCTTC. Residues: CASSSDRGVYRYTF.

This clone has a single count. The genes are TRBV4-1 and TRBJ2-3; 8 nucleotides line up with TRBD2. This CDR3 region has 15 residues. Looked up from germline, CDR1 is MGHRA and CDR2 is YSYEKL. The V segment lost 4 bases and the J segment 4 bases; nucleotides outside the gene matches: 7. CDR3 sequence: CASSRTAGGSDTQYF. CDR3 nucleotide sequence: TGCGCCAGCAGCCGTACCGCGGGAGGCTCAGATACGCAGTATTTT.

The chain couples TRBV4-2 to TRBJ2-1; 14 nucleotides line up with TRBD2. Germline assignment: CDR1 LGHNA and CDR2 YNFKEQ. V shed 4 bases and J 5 bases; nucleotides not matched to a gene: 7. The CDR3 is made up of 17 amino acids. The CDR3 loop reads CASSRGTSGRGNNEQFF. For the CDR3, the DNA is TGTGCCAGCAGCCGAGGGACTAGCGGGAGAGGAAACAATGAGCAGTTCTTC.

This clone was observed a handful of times. The J gene is TRBJ2-7, the V gene TRBV7-9; 11 bases match TRBD1. The CDR3 length is 14 residues. Looked up from germline, CDR1 is SEHNR and CDR2 is FQNEAQ (reference sequence). Germline trimming cut 5 bases from V and 5 bases from J; bases unmatched to any gene: 5. CDR3 residues: CASSGTGGNNEQYF. The CDR3 nucleotides read TGTGCCAGCAGCGGGACAGGGGGAAATAACGAGCAGTACTTC.

The gene calls are TRBV18 and TRBJ2-7, with TRBD1 matching over 8 bases. Per germline, CDR1 KGHSH and CDR2 LQKENI. Trimming at V came to 4 bases and at J to 4 bases, leaving 9 bases not matched to a gene. The CDR3 is 15 residues long. The CDR3 DNA reads as TGTGCCAGCTCACTAGTACAGGGGGAAGGTTACGAGCAGTACTTC. Translation: CASSLVQGEGYEQYF.

This chain uses TRBV19 with TRBJ1-5; D remains ambiguous. V lost 2 bases, J lost 1 base, and 6 bases lay in between. The germline gives CDR1 LNHDA, CDR2 SQIVND (reference sequence). This CDR3 region has 14 residues. The CDR3 reads CASSILPSNQPQHF. In nucleotides, the CDR3 is TGTGCCAGTAGTATACTCCCCAGCAATCAGCCCCAGCATTTT.

The V and J genes are TRBV18 and TRBJ1-6; TRBD1 might be the D (6 bases). This CDR3 region has 15 residues. V was trimmed by 3 bases and J by 9 bases, leaving 15 bases between them. Germline V gives CDR1 KGHSH, CDR2 LQKENI. The CDR3 nucleotides read TGTGCCAGCTCACCGGGGAACAGGGTGGGTTCACCCCTCCACTTT. It translates to CASSPGNRVGSPLHF.

V gene TRBV11-2 combines with J gene TRBJ1-2, with 7 bases aligning to TRBD1. The CDR3 runs 15 residues. CDR1 is SGHAT, CDR2 FQNNGV, per germline. Unmatched junction bases numbered 14, after V lost 5 bases and J lost 8 bases. DNA for the CDR3: TGTGCCAGCAGCCCCGCCGGCAGGGGGTACGTAGGCTACACCTTC. Translating gives CASSPAGRGYVGYTF.

The rearrangement uses TRBV6-5 and TRBJ1-1, with 7 bases matching TRBD1. The CDR3 is made up of 15 amino acids. The V and J ends lost 7 bases and 1 base, in that order; junction bases with no gene match: 9. Germline V gene sequence: CDR1 MNHEY, CDR2 SVGAGI. CDR3: CASTQGRQGNTEAFF. DNA for the CDR3: TGTGCCAGCACCCAAGGACGACAGGGGAACACTGAAGCTTTCTTT.

This clone was seen once. The chain couples TRBV10-3 to TRBJ1-1, with 11 bases matching TRBD1. This CDR3 contains 14 residues. In germline, CDR1 is ENHRY, CDR2 SYGVKD. The ends lost 6 bases at V and 3 bases at J; junction bases unmatched: 3. CDR3 DNA sequence: TGTGCCATCAGGGACAGGGGGCGCGACACTGAAGCTTTCTTT. Protein product: CAIRDRGRDTEAFF.

The chain joins TRBV4-3 to TRBJ2-2, with a weak D call TRBD2 (7 bases). The CDR3 is 17 amino acids. Germline V gives CDR1 LGHNA, CDR2 YSLEER. Trimming cost V 0 bases and J 2 bases, with 13 bases left between them. CDR3 protein: CASSQDPGDYNTGELFF. CDR3 DNA: TGCGCCAGCAGCCAAGATCCAGGGGACTACAACACCGGGGAGCTGTTTTTT.

The chain's CDR3 is CASSRTGVGTDTQYF. The DNA of the CDR3 is TGTGCCAGCAGCCGGACAGGGGTTGGCACAGATACGCAGTATTTT. The chain combines TRBV7-9 with TRBJ2-3; 9 bases line up with TRBD1. J was trimmed by 1 base and V by 5 bases; bases with no gene match: 4. The length of the CDR3 is 15 residues. Germline CDR1 is SEHNR and CDR2 is FQNEAQ (reference sequence).

This clone occurred a few times. The CDR3 nucleotides are TGTGCCAGCAGCTTAGGCCGGGGTACCGGCTACACCTTC. It codes for CASSLGRGTGYTF. The genes are TRBV13 and TRBJ1-2; D uncertain. CDR1 and CDR2 (germline): PRHDT, FYEKMQ (reference sequence). V dropped 0 bases and J dropped 8 bases, with 10 bases sitting between them. The CDR3 runs to 13 residues.

V gene TRBV7-9 combines with J gene TRBJ1-2, with TRBD1 identical over 9 bases. Losses at the gene ends were 5 bases for V and 3 bases for J; bases not matched to a gene: 1. The germline V gene has CDR1 SEHNR and CDR2 FQNEAQ (reference sequence). The CDR3 sequence is 13 residues long. The CDR3 region is CASSRTGDYGYTF. In DNA form, the CDR3 reads TGTGCCAGCAGCCGGACAGGGGACTATGGCTACACCTTC.

This clone was detected only a few times. CDR3 bases: TGTGCCAGCAGTTTAACAGGGACGGCTATTGAAGCTTTCTTT. Translating gives CASSLTGTAIEAFF. The chain is built from TRBV28 and TRBJ1-1; the D gene is possibly TRBD1 (6 bases). The germline gives CDR1 MDHEN, CDR2 SYDVKM. The CDR3 consists of 14 residues. V shed 2 bases and J shed 7 bases, with 14 bases lying between them.

This clone was recorded only once. The V and J genes are TRBV14 and TRBJ1-2; 8 nucleotides match TRBD1. The CDR3 is made up of 17 amino acids. Trimming at V came to 4 bases and at J to 0 bases, leaving 10 bases not matched to a gene. Per the germline V gene, CDR1 is SGHDN and CDR2 is FVKESK. The CDR3 here is CASSPWTGYNSNYGYTF. The CDR3 DNA follows: TGTGCCAGCAGCCCTTGGACAGGGTATAACTCTAACTATGGCTACACCTTC.

This clone has just a few counts. CDR3 nucleotide sequence: TGTGCCAGCAGTACCGGTGGAGGGGCGACCACTGAAGCTTTCTTT. This encodes CASSTGGGATTEAFF. This chain uses TRBV6-6 with TRBJ1-1; TRBD1 is a possible D gene (5 bases). The CDR3 has 15 residues. Germline values: CDR1 MNHNY, CDR2 SVGAGI (reference sequence). V dropped 5 bases and J dropped 4 bases, with 17 bases sitting between them.

This clone was detected once. V and J are TRBV19 and TRBJ1-5; D gene ambiguous. V lost 5 bases to trimming and J lost 0 bases, with 8 bases between them. The CDR3 spans 14 residues. Germline V gene sequence: CDR1 LNHDA, CDR2 SQIVND (reference sequence). CDR3 coding DNA: TGTGCCAGTAGTGAACAGTATAGCAATCAGCCCCAGCATTTT. This codes for CASSEQYSNQPQHF. The full variable domain, with the rest looked up from reference TRBV19 and TRBJ1-5, is DGGITQSPKYLFRKEGQNVTLSCEQNLNHDAMYWYRQDPGQGLRLIYYSQIVNDFQKGDIAEGYSVSREKKESFPLTVTSAQKNPTAFYLCASSEQYSNQPQHFGDGTRLSIL.

The chain has TRBV30 and TRBJ1-1, with no clear D. The length of the CDR3 is 13 residues. CDR1 GTSNPN and CDR2 SVGIG come from the germline V gene (reference sequence). V lost 4 bases to trimming and J lost 4 bases, with 13 bases between them. For the CDR3, the DNA is TGTGCCTGGAACCCCCTCCTCGGCACTGAAGCTTTCTTT. Translated, it gives CAWNPLLGTEAFF.